The entry below describes one TCR beta chain. What it binds is not known. Trimming pared 3 bases from V and 4 bases from J, leaving 14 bases between. The germline V gene has CDR1 LNHDA and CDR2 SQIVND (reference sequence). The CDR3 totals 15 residues. The protocol was immunoSEQ multiplex PCR, while the TCRdb copy is restricted to in-frame clones and leaves out a portion. The data show 95,000 to 150,000 clones, approximately 90% seen once. The source of the sample is a study of T cell responses to AZD1222 COVID-19 vaccine. General study results and limits: Just 5 or 6 AZD1222 recipients tested seropositive at baseline.

The receptor was derived from an adult in good health. Sequences were derived from peripheral blood, sampled on day 0 of AZD1222 vaccination. The chain couples TRBV19 to TRBJ2-3; D gene uncertain. CDR3 region: CASSMGIQHSDTQYF. Here the CDR3 DNA reads TGTGCCAGTAGTATGGGGATCCAGCACTCAGATACGCAGTATTTT.